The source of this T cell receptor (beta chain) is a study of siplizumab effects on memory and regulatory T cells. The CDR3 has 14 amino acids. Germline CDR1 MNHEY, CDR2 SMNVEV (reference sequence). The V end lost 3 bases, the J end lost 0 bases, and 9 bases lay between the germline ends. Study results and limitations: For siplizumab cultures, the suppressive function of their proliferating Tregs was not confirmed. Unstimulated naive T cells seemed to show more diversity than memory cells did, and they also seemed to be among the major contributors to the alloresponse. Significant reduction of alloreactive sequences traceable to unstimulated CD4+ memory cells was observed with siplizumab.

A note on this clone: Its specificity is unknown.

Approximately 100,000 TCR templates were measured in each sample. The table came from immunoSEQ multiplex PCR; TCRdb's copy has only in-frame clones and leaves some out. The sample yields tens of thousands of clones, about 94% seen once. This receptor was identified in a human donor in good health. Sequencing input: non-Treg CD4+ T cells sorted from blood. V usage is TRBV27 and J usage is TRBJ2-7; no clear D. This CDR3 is CASSLGRYSYEQYF. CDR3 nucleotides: TGTGCCAGCAGTTTGGGCAGATACTCCTACGAGCAGTACTTC.